These 3 T cell receptor beta chains share one sample of origin, sequenced in a study of CXCR3-negative and CXCR3-positive naive CD8 T cells. Through 5' RACE with UMI labels, the TRB cDNA libraries were prepared. From the 5' RACE reads, TCRdb lists one entry per CDR3 protein and no DNA. The sample data list around 81,000 distinct CDR3 sequences. The specimen sequenced was naive CXCR3- CD8+ T cells from blood. Subset specified: CD45RO-CCR7+CD27+CD95- naive CD8+ T cells lacking CXCR3 (TNR3-). The receptors stem from a human donor in good health. Some clones in this sample may be carry-over from other donors' samples.

V is TRBV4-2 and J is TRBJ2-7; checking the TCRdb D call of TRBD1 is not possible without DNA. The CDR3 spans 12 residues. Germline V gene sequence: CDR1 LGHNA, CDR2 YNFKEQ. CDR3 in amino acids: CASSRDSYEQYF.

The chain recombines TRBV11-3 with TRBJ2-1; absent DNA, TCRdb's TRBD1 call cannot be checked. Germline V gives CDR1 SGHNT, CDR2 YENEEA. This CDR3 region has 16 residues. The CDR3 protein is CASSSDRVRNGNEQFF.

The chain links TRBV5-4 to TRBJ2-1; TCRdb reports TRBD2, a call that lacks DNA to check it against. From germline, CDR1 is SGHNT and CDR2 YYREEE (reference sequence). The CDR3 runs to 15 residues. The chain's CDR3 is CASSLGTSGYNEQFF.